Listed below are T cell receptor beta chains from one sample, sequenced in a study of blood T cell repertoires in COVID-19. The method was immunoSEQ multiplex PCR; TCRdb's version includes in-frame clones alone and lacks a portion of them. The sample records approximately 240,000 clones, around nine tenths being singletons. Sequencing was carried out using peripheral blood. These TCRs come from a woman aged 40 to 50 who had recovered from COVID-19. CDR3s include the opening cysteine and the closing phenylalanine or tryptophan. D genes are given only for firm matches.

v_gene: TRBV4-3
j_gene: TRBJ2-7
len: 13
d_gene: .
CDR3aa: CASSPQVPYEQYF
CDR3nt: TGCGCCAGCAGCCCCCAGGTACCCTACGAGCAGTACTTC

v_gene: TRBV9
j_gene: TRBJ2-1
len: 16
d_gene: .
CDR3aa: CASSTNGDSARNEQFF
CDR3nt: TGTGCCAGCAGCACAAACGGGGACTCCGCTCGGAATGAGCAGTTCTTC

v_gene: TRBV4-3
j_gene: TRBJ2-6
len: 16
d_gene: .
CDR3aa: CASSQVGGSGANVLTF
CDR3nt: TGCGCCAGCAGCCAAGTGGGGGGCTCTGGGGCCAACGTCCTGACTTTC

v_gene: TRBV19
j_gene: TRBJ2-1
len: 14
d_gene: TRBD2
CDR3aa: CASSRGGSYNEQFF
CDR3nt: TGTGCCAGTAGTAGGGGGGGCTCCTACAATGAGCAGTTCTTC

v_gene: TRBV6-1
j_gene: TRBJ1-1
len: 16
d_gene: .
CDR3aa: CASSEAQGVRDTEAFF
CDR3nt: TGTGCCAGCAGTGAGGCCCAGGGCGTTAGAGACACTGAAGCTTTCTTT

v_gene: TRBV19
j_gene: TRBJ1-6
len: 15
d_gene: .
CDR3aa: CASSKEGGPNSPLHF
CDR3nt: TGTGCCAGTAGTAAGGAAGGGGGTCCTAATTCACCCCTCCACTTT

v_gene: TRBV14
j_gene: TRBJ2-5
len: 16
d_gene: TRBD2
CDR3aa: CASSLLSGRAGETQYF
CDR3nt: TGTGCCAGCAGCCTCCTGAGCGGGAGGGCTGGAGAGACCCAGTACTTC

v_gene: TRBV7-9
j_gene: TRBJ2-5
len: 15
d_gene: TRBD1
CDR3aa: CASSLVDRGRETQYF
CDR3nt: TGTGCCAGCAGCTTAGTGGACAGGGGGCGAGAGACCCAGTACTTC

v_gene: TRBV6-5
j_gene: TRBJ2-3
len: 13
d_gene: TRBD1
CDR3aa: CASRSQGTDTQYF
CDR3nt: TGTGCCAGCAGGTCACAGGGGACAGATACGCAGTATTTT

v_gene: TRBV2
j_gene: TRBJ1-5
len: 15
d_gene: .
CDR3aa: CASNRASGSNQPQHF
CDR3nt: TGTGCCAGCAACCGGGCCTCGGGAAGCAATCAGCCCCAGCATTTT